This note documents a single T cell receptor (beta chain) sequence. Antigen specificity is unknown. Germline and junction disagree at one end, which may indicate a read error. The source of the sample is a study of esophageal squamous cell carcinoma under preoperative chemotherapy. Stated time point: after preoperative PTX-NDP chemotherapy. Before surgery, patients were given preoperative paclitaxel-nedaplatin chemotherapy. TCRdb fed the PCR reads into MiXCR, producing one record per CDR3 protein. The sample has 30,000 or so distinct CDR3 sequences; approximately 51% are singletons. Overall study findings and caveats: Chemotherapy was followed by significantly higher TCR diversity in peripheral T cells only, not tumor-infiltrating lymphocytes. After treatment, tumor-infiltrating lymphocytes apparently came partly from blood T cells. Paclitaxel-nedaplatin therapy caused immediate, substantial clonotype frequency changes.

This CDR3 is built from 16 residues. Germline values: CDR1 SGHVS, CDR2 FQNEAQ. This clonotype originated in a human donor with esophageal squamous cell carcinoma. The donor label of this sample is uncertain. Sample acquisition took place from a patient given preoperative chemotherapy. The chain recombines TRBV7-8 with TRBJ2-2, with D possibly matching TRBD2 (7 bases). CDR3 residues: CASRRLGGVNTGKLFF. The CDR3 DNA reads TGTGCCAGCAGGCGCCTAGGGGGGGTAAACACCGGGAAGCTGTTTTTT.